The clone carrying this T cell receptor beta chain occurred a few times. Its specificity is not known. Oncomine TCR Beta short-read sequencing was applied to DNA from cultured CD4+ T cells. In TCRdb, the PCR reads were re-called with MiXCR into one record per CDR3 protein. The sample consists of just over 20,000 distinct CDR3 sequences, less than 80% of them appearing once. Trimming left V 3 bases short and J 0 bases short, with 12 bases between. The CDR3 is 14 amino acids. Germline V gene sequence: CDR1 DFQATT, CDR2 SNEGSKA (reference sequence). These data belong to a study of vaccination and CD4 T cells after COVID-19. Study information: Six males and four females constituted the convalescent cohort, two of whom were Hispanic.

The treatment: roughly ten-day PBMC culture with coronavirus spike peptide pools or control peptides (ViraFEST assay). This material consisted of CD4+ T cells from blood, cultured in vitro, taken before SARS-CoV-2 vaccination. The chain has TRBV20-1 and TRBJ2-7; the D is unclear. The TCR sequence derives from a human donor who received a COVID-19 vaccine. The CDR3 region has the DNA TGCAGTGCTAGGGAAGAACCGAGCTCCTACGAGCAGTACTTC. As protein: CSAREEPSSYEQYF.